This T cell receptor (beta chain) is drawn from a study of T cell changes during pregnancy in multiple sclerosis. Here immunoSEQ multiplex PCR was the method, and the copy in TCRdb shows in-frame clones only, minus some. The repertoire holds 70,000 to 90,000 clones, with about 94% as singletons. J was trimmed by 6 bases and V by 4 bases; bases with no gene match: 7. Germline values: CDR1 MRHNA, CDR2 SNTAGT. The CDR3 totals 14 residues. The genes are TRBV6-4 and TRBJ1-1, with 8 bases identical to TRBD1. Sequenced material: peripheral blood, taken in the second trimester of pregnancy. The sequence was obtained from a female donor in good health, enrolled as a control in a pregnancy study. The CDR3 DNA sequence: TGTGCCAGCAGTGGCCAGGGGGCGGTCGCTGAAGCTTTCTTT. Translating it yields CASSGQGAVAEAFF.